The 25 T cell receptor beta chains listed next were all sequenced from one sample in a study of control samples from healthy donors and cancer patients. Some clones are missing from TCRdb's copy, which holds only in-frame ones; the method was immunoSEQ multiplex PCR. The sample lists some 130,000 clones; about 90% were seen once. Sequenced sample: blood. The receptor source for this set is a woman between 50 and 59 years old in good health.

The rearrangement uses TRBV7-4 and TRBJ1-6; D is perhaps TRBD1 (5 bases). The ends were cut back, 4 bases at V and 6 bases at J, with 10 bases in the middle. Looked up from germline, CDR1 is SGHVT and CDR2 is SQSDAQ. The CDR3 extends over 14 amino acids. The CDR3 loop is CASSSRDGNSPLHF. For the CDR3, the DNA is TGTGCCAGCAGCTCCAGGGATGGTAATTCACCCCTCCACTTT.

V gene TRBV4-2 combines with J gene TRBJ2-1, with a possible D match to TRBD2 (6 bases). The CDR3 consists of 15 residues. V lost 0 bases and J 7 bases, leaving 13 bases between the germline ends. Germline loops: CDR1 LGHNA, CDR2 YNFKEQ. CDR3 protein: CASSQEEGNRNEQFF. In DNA form, the CDR3 reads TGTGCCAGCAGCCAAGAGGAGGGGAATAGAAATGAGCAGTTCTTC.

The chain combines TRBV5-6 with TRBJ1-2; TRBD1 might be the D (6 bases). The CDR3 is 15 amino acids. CDR1 and CDR2 (germline): SGHDT, YYEEEE. V was cut by 2 bases and J by 5 bases, with 16 bases left in between. CDR3 bases: TGTGCCAGCAGCTTCAGGGGCGGAGGGGCTTATGGCTACACCTTC. Its translation is CASSFRGGGAYGYTF.

V usage is TRBV2 and J usage is TRBJ1-2, with D hard to call. Germline loops: CDR1 SNHLY, CDR2 FYNNEI. The CDR3 runs 14 residues. The V end was cut by 3 bases, the J end by 4 bases, with 12 bases between. CDR3 protein: CASSESGVGYGYTF. The CDR3 DNA follows: TGTGCCAGCAGTGAGTCCGGGGTCGGCTATGGCTACACCTTC.

The CDR3 spells CASREGGRGRGTGELFF. Written as DNA, the CDR3 is TGTGCCAGCAGAGAGGGGGGCCGGGGGCGCGGCACCGGGGAGCTGTTTTTT. The gene calls are TRBV21-1 and TRBJ2-2. TRBV21-1 is described as a pseudogene. The CDR3 sequence is 17 residues long.

This rearrangement joins TRBV6-5 to TRBJ2-5; TRBD2 might be the D (5 bases). The germline V gene has CDR1 MNHEY and CDR2 SVGAGI. The CDR3 runs 14 residues. Trimming stripped 2 bases from V and 4 bases from J, with 11 bases between. The DNA for the CDR3 is TGTGCCAGCAGTTACCTTACTAGAAGAGAGACCCAGTACTTC. This encodes CASSYLTRRETQYF.

The genes are TRBV10-2 and TRBJ2-1, with a possible D match to TRBD1 (5 bases). CDR1 and CDR2 from the germline V gene are WSHSY and SAAADI. The CDR3 length is 13 residues. The ends were cut back, 3 bases at V and 6 bases at J, with 9 bases in the middle. In DNA form, the CDR3 reads TGCGCCAGCAGTGAAAGGCAGGGCAATGAGCAGTTCTTC. This sequence encodes CASSERQGNEQFF.

This clone was seen just once. This chain connects TRBV4-1 to TRBJ1-5, with D unclear. Germline CDR1 and CDR2: MGHRA and YSYEKL. The V end lost 1 base, the J end lost 9 bases, and 10 bases lay between the germline ends. CDR3 length: 13 amino acids. The CDR3 reads CASSQVPAGPQHF. In DNA form, the CDR3 reads TGCGCCAGCAGCCAAGTGCCCGCAGGGCCCCAGCATTTT.

This chain links TRBV9 with TRBJ2-1; 13 nucleotides agree with TRBD2. V lost 3 bases, J lost 7 bases, and 4 bases stayed unmatched. The CDR3 is 15 amino acids. Germline V gene data show CDR1 as SGDLS and CDR2 as YYNGEE. The DNA for the CDR3 is TGTGCCAGCAGCGGAACTAGCGGGAGGGGAAATGAGCAGTTCTTC. Protein product: CASSGTSGRGNEQFF.

Only a few counts were recorded for this clone. The chain uses TRBV6-5 and TRBJ1-1, with TRBD1 matching over 8 bases. The CDR3 is made up of 13 amino acids. The germline CDR1 and CDR2 sequences are MNHEY and SVGAGI. J was trimmed by 5 bases and V by 6 bases; bases with no gene match: 5. CDR3 in DNA: TGTGCCAGCAGGGACAGGGCTTTTACTGAAGCTTTCTTT. This translates into CASRDRAFTEAFF.

The chain recombines TRBV3-1 (or the pseudogene TRBV3-2) with TRBJ2-5, with D perhaps matching TRBD1 or TRBD2 (5 bases each). This CDR3 is 17 amino acids long. The V and J ends lost 1 base and 6 bases respectively, with 21 bases between them. Germline CDR1 LGHDT, CDR2 YNNKEL (reference sequence). The CDR3 DNA follows: TGTGCCAGCAGCCAAGTGAACCGGGACGCCAGGGCCCAGACCCAGTACTTC. Its protein product is CASSQVNRDARAQTQYF.

The chain carries TRBV27 and TRBJ2-2, with unresolved D. This CDR3 region has 13 residues. CDR1 and CDR2 from the germline V gene are MNHEY and SMNVEV (reference sequence). Trimming left V 1 base short and J 12 bases short, with 12 bases between. This CDR3 reads CASSLYGDLKLFF. CDR3 sequence (DNA): TGTGCCAGCAGTTTATATGGGGATCTGAAGCTGTTTTTT.

The rearrangement joins TRBV29-1 to TRBJ2-3; D is uncertain. This CDR3 contains 13 residues. CDR1 is SQVTM, CDR2 ANQGSEA, per germline. V was pared by 4 bases and J by 8 bases, with 16 bases between. Here the CDR3 DNA reads TGCAGCGTTGTCCTTGATCGAAGAACTACGCAGTATTTT. Translation gives CSVVLDRRTTQYF.

This sequence joins TRBV5-6 and TRBJ2-7; tentative D call: TRBD2 (6 bases). The germline V gene encodes CDR1 SGHDT and CDR2 YYEEEE. The CDR3 has 14 amino acids. The V end was cut by 4 bases, the J end by 6 bases, with 17 bases between. The CDR3 is CASSPRERVGEQYF. CDR3 in DNA: TGTGCCAGCAGCCCCCGGGAGCGGGTTGGCGAGCAGTACTTC.

The chain uses TRBV6-6 and TRBJ2-2; the D is unclear. Trimming took off 8 bases at V and 3 bases at J, with 16 bases between the two ends. The CDR3 has 15 residues. Germline CDR1 and CDR2: MNHNY and SVGAGI (reference sequence). CDR3 amino acids: CASLGPSLDTGELFF. In nucleotides, the CDR3 is TGTGCCAGCCTAGGTCCCTCTCTGGACACCGGGGAGCTGTTTTTT.

The chain uses TRBV6-5 and TRBJ1-1; 7 nucleotides align to TRBD1. This CDR3 is built from 15 residues. Germline trimming cut 6 bases from V and 1 base from J; bases unmatched to any gene: 8. Looked up from germline, CDR1 is MNHEY and CDR2 is SVGAGI. This chain's CDR3 is CASSLAGDRNTEAFF. The CDR3 DNA sequence: TGTGCCAGCAGCCTAGCAGGGGACAGGAACACTGAAGCTTTCTTT.

V gene TRBV5-1 combines with J gene TRBJ2-5; the D gene is possibly TRBD1 (5 bases). Trimming stripped 1 base from V and 5 bases from J, with 9 bases between. CDR1 is SGHRS, CDR2 YFSETQ, per germline. The CDR3 has 13 residues. The CDR3 reads CASSLQGSETQYF. CDR3 sequence (DNA): TGCGCCAGCAGCTTGCAGGGCTCGGAGACCCAGTACTTC.

This rearrangement joins TRBV6-7 to TRBJ1-3; D is unresolved. TRBV6-7 is an ORF, and what it does is uncertain. V was pared by 2 bases and J by 3 bases, with 8 bases between. The CDR3 is made up of 14 amino acids. For the CDR3, the DNA is TGTGCCAGCAGTTACAAGATAGTTGGAAACACCATATATTTT. Amino acids: CASSYKIVGNTIYF.

V usage is TRBV5-5 and J usage is TRBJ1-4, with 8 bases lining up with TRBD1. The germline V gene has CDR1 SGHKS and CDR2 YYEKEE (reference sequence). CDR3 length equals 18 residues. V lost 1 base and J lost 8; bases outside the gene matches: 16. The CDR3 bases are TGTGCCAGCAGCTTGACCGGGACAGGAGCCTCCCGGTCCGAAAAACTGTTTTTT. It specifies CASSLTGTGASRSEKLFF.

This rearrangement joins TRBV19 to TRBJ1-2; possible D gene TRBD1, 5 bases. The germline CDR1 and CDR2 sequences are LNHDA and SQIVND (reference sequence). Trimming cost V 4 bases and J 1 base, with 10 bases left between them. This CDR3 spans 14 amino acids. CDR3 bases: TGTGCCAGTAGTACGCCGGACAATAACTATGGCTACACCTTC. Protein: CASSTPDNNYGYTF.

In this sample, this clone turned up once. The gene calls are TRBV28 and TRBJ1-3, with TRBD1 as a possible D gene (5 bases). Trimming took off 8 bases at V and 0 bases at J, with 20 bases between the two ends. This CDR3 has 17 residues. Per germline, CDR1 MDHEN and CDR2 SYDVKM. This chain's CDR3 is CASSFSPGQNSGNTIYF. CDR3 in DNA: TGTGCCAGCTCCTTTAGCCCAGGACAAAACTCTGGAAACACCATATATTTT.

The chain joins TRBV11-2 to TRBJ2-7; no definite D call. The CDR3 consists of 13 residues. Germline V gene data show CDR1 as SGHAT and CDR2 as FQNNGV. With 2 bases removed from V and 1 base from J, the gap between germline ends came to 6 bases. CDR3 sequence: CASSLRASYEQYF. Here the CDR3 DNA reads TGTGCCAGCAGCTTACGGGCGTCCTACGAGCAGTACTTC. Combining the CDR3 with reference TRBV11-2 and TRBJ2-7 gives the whole variable domain EAGVAQSPRYKIIEKRQSVAFWCNPISGHATLYWYQQILGQGPKLLIQFQNNGVVDDSQLPKDRFSAERLKGVDSTLKIQPAKLEDSAVYLCASSLRASYEQYFGPGTRLTVT.

The chain recombines TRBV5-8 with TRBJ1-2; no firm D call. Germline V CDR1 and CDR2: SGHTS, YDEGEE. V was trimmed by 5 bases and J by 0 bases, leaving 8 bases between them. The CDR3 contains 13 residues. CDR3 sequence: CASRPPSNYGYTF. The CDR3, as DNA: TGTGCCAGCAGGCCCCCATCTAACTATGGCTACACCTTC.

The genes are TRBV12-3 or TRBV12-4 and TRBJ2-3; D is unresolved. CDR3 size: 10 residues. V shed 7 bases and J shed 2 bases, with 1 base lying between them. CDR3 coding DNA: TGTGCCAGCACCACAGATACGCAGTATTTT. This codes for CASTTDTQYF.

The chain employs TRBV6-6 and TRBJ1-4; no clear D. V was cut by 6 bases and J by 3 bases, with 11 bases left in between. The CDR3 runs to 14 residues. Germline V gene sequence: CDR1 MNHNY, CDR2 SVGAGI (reference sequence). The CDR3 DNA is TGTGCCAGCAGGACCGGGTCAGCTAATGAAAAACTGTTTTTT. The encoded protein is CASRTGSANEKLFF.